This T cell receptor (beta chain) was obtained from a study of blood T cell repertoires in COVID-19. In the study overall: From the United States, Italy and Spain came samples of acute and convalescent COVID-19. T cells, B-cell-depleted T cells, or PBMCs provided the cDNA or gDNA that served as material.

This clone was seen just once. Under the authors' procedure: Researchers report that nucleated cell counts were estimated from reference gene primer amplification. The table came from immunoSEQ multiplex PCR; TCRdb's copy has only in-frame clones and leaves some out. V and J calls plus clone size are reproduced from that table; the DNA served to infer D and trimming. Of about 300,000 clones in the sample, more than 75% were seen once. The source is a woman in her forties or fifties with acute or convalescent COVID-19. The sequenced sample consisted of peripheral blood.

In DNA, the CDR3 is TGTGCCAGCAGTTCACCAACTAGCGGGAGCAATGAGCAGTTCTTC. Protein: CASSSPTSGSNEQFF. The rearrangement joins TRBV6-5 to TRBJ2-1, with 11 bases identical to TRBD2. After removal of 4 bases from V and 6 bases from J, the junction contained 5 bases not matched to a gene. The CDR3 extends over 15 amino acids. Germline CDR1 MNHEY, CDR2 SVGAGI.